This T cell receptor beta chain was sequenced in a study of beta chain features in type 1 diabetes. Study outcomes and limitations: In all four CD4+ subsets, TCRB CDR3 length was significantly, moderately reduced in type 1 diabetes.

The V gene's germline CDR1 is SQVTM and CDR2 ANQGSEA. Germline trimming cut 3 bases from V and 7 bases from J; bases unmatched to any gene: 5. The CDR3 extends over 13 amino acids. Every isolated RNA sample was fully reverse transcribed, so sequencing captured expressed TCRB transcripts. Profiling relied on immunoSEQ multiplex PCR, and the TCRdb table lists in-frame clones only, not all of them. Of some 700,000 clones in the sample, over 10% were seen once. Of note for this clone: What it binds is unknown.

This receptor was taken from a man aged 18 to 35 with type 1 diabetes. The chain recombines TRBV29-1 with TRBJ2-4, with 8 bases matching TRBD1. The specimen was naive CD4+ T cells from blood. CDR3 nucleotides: TGCAGCGTTGAGGGCGACAGGGGCAACATTCAGTACTTC. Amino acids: CSVEGDRGNIQYF.